These T cell receptor beta chains were read from a single sample in a study of HIV-infected patients and healthy controls. TCRdb itself ran the 5' RACE reads through MiXCR, one entry per CDR3 protein. The table shows 18,000 or so distinct CDR3 sequences, with about 8.5% occurring only once. The material sequenced was blood, taken during antiretroviral therapy. Receptors originate from an adult with HIV infection. Both conserved end residues are part of each CDR3. Fields, in order: clone size, D gene, V gene, J gene, CDR3 protein, CDR3 DNA. A D gene is named only where the DNA matches it firmly. Some rows mark clone size as missing; the rest say once, few, many or name a class of expanded clone.

few	NA	TRBV7-9	TRBJ2-3	CASNRFRDRLAGADTQYF	TGTGCCAGCAACCGATTCCGGGACAGGTTAGCGGGAGCAGATACGCAGTATTTT
NA	NA	TRBV28	TRBJ2-6	CASSRAISGANVLTF	TGTGCCAGCTCTCGGGCAATCTCTGGGGCCAACGTCCTGACTTTC
few	TRBD1	TRBV29-1	TRBJ2-2	CSVVRYDRGNTGELFF	TGCAGCGTTGTCCGATACGACAGGGGGAACACCGGGGAGCTGTTTTTT
many	TRBD1	TRBV4-1	TRBJ1-1	CASSQSRIWDREGDNTEAFF	TGCGCCAGCAGCCAATCAAGAATATGGGACAGGGAAGGGGACAACACTGAAGCTTTCTTT
many	NA	TRBV21-1	TRBJ1-1	CASSKPSDRPYEAFF	TGTGCCAGCAGCAAACCCTCGGACAGGCCCTATGAAGCTTTCTTT
many	NA	TRBV27	TRBJ1-1	CASSLSTGMNTEAFF	TGTGCCAGCAGTTTAAGCACAGGTATGAACACTGAAGCTTTCTTT
many	NA	TRBV7-8	TRBJ1-4	CASSQPDEATNEKLFF	TGTGCCAGCAGCCAACCCGATGAAGCAACTAATGAAAAACTGTTTTTT
many	NA	TRBV3-1	TRBJ2-7	CASSQDSPGSTYEQYF	TGTGCCAGCAGCCAAGATAGCCCCGGGTCAACATACGAGCAGTACTTC
many	TRBD2	TRBV7-9	TRBJ2-1	CASSLVRGGYNEQFF	TGTGCCAGCAGCTTAGTGCGGGGGGGCTACAATGAGCAGTTCTTC
few	NA	TRBV25-1	TRBJ1-5	CASSEGQLNQPQHF	TGTGCCAGCAGTGAAGGACAGCTCAATCAGCCCCAGCATTTT
NA	TRBD2	TRBV7-9	TRBJ2-5	CASSSPDSGSQETQYF	TGTGCCAGCAGCTCCCCGGATAGCGGGAGTCAAGAGACCCAGTACTTC
many	TRBD2	TRBV24-1	TRBJ2-3	CATSDLQSTSGQDTQYF	TGTGCCACCAGTGATTTGCAGTCGACTAGCGGGCAGGATACGCAGTATTTT
medium-sized	TRBD1	TRBV7-9	TRBJ2-1	CASSGTGDEQFF	TGTGCCAGCAGCGGGACAGGGGACGAGCAGTTCTTC
many	TRBD1	TRBV6-5	TRBJ1-1	CASSATGRGTEAFF	TGTGCCAGCAGTGCGACAGGGAGAGGGACTGAAGCTTTCTTT
many	NA	TRBV12-3/TRBV12-4	TRBJ1-5	CASRPTGDNQPQHF	TGTGCCAGCAGACCCACAGGAGACAATCAGCCCCAGCATTTT
many	NA	TRBV7-9	TRBJ2-3	CASSSLWASTDTQYF	TGTGCCAGCAGCTCCCTTTGGGCGAGCACCGATACGCAGTATTTT
many	NA	TRBV6-6	TRBJ1-1	CASTTNDRNTEAFF	TGTGCCAGCACCACGAACGACAGGAACACTGAAGCTTTCTTT
few	NA	TRBV6-2/TRBV6-3	TRBJ1-5	CASSYSGARNQPQHF	TGTGCCAGCAGTTACTCCGGGGCGCGCAATCAGCCCCAGCATTTT
once	NA	TRBV6-5	TRBJ2-7	CASPDASYEQYF	TGTGCCAGCCCGGACGCTTCCTACGAGCAGTACTTC
many	TRBD2	TRBV4-1	TRBJ2-1	CASSPVIVASGTLRNEQFF	TGCGCCAGCAGCCCTGTGATCGTAGCTAGCGGGACCCTCAGGAATGAGCAGTTCTTC
many	NA	TRBV20-1	TRBJ2-7	CSARDPTDYEQYF	TGCAGTGCTAGAGATCCGACAGACTACGAGCAGTACTTC
many	NA	TRBV7-9	TRBJ1-1	CASSLALTSNTEAFF	TGTGCCAGCAGCTTAGCCCTCACATCGAACACTGAAGCTTTCTTT
many	NA	TRBV30	TRBJ1-1	CAVLPGGLEKAFF	TGTGCCGTTCTGCCCGGGGGCTTGGAGAAAGCTTTCTTT
many	NA	TRBV30	TRBJ2-3	CAWSRGLDFSTDTQYF	TGTGCCTGGAGCCGGGGTCTCGACTTTAGCACAGATACGCAGTATTTT
many	TRBD1	TRBV12-5	TRBJ1-2	CASGSGTGGWYGYTF	TGTGCTAGTGGGTCCGGGACAGGGGGCTGGTATGGCTACACCTTC
many	TRBD2	TRBV20-1	TRBJ2-7	CSARDAYRTSSYEQYF	TGCAGTGCTAGAGATGCTTATCGGACTAGCTCCTACGAGCAGTACTTC
many	NA	TRBV10-3	TRBJ2-7	CAISERGSNEQYF	TGTGCCATCAGCGAACGGGGGTCAAACGAGCAGTACTTC
many	TRBD1	TRBV9	TRBJ1-3	CASSLDRAAGNTIYF	TGTGCCAGCAGTTTAGACAGGGCGGCTGGAAACACCATATATTTT
few	NA	TRBV5-4	TRBJ1-2	CASSPTNGAGGYTF	TGTGCCAGCAGCCCCACCAACGGGGCGGGAGGCTACACCTTC
many	TRBD2	TRBV6-1	TRBJ2-1	CASTWLSGINEQFF	TGTGCCAGCACCTGGCTTAGCGGGATTAATGAGCAGTTCTTC
many	NA	TRBV15	TRBJ2-3	CATSRDWKLFTDTQYF	TGTGCCACCAGCAGAGATTGGAAACTATTCACAGATACGCAGTATTTT
many	NA	TRBV6-6	TRBJ2-1	CASSYIGQRIYNEQFF	TGTGCCAGCAGTTACATCGGACAGAGAATCTACAATGAGCAGTTCTTC
many	NA	TRBV18	TRBJ2-6	CASSPRTSGANVLTF	TGTGCCAGCTCACCCCGGACATCTGGGGCCAACGTCCTGACTTTC